This paragraph covers one T cell receptor (beta chain) sequence. Its cognate antigen has yet to be identified. No base quality values were provided; no much bigger clone lies one nucleotide off. The data were taken from a study of T cell responses to AZD1222 COVID-19 vaccine (dated by TCRdb to about 2021). Background for the entire study: Because spike-specific TCR depth and breadth did not differ between the two schedules, AZD1222 recipients who got a second dose at roughly 4 weeks were pooled with those who got a second dose at roughly 12 weeks. TCR sequencing was performed for 230 to 250 trial participants, of whom 207 were given two doses of AZD1222 and around 25 were given two doses of MenACWY control vaccine. Enrollment into the trials was organized by age into subgroups of 18-55, 56-69 and 70-plus years, and those subgroups contained about 160, 30 and 59 TCR-sequenced participants, respectively.

The research as a whole found: Because no samples from the day 14 peak response were available, repertoires could be characterized only after the peak T cell response. In the small 56-69-year group, the increase in depth fell short of significance, most likely because of low power. Spike-specific TCR breadth and depth rose significantly after two AZD1222 doses compared with day 0 and with MenACWY recipients. The whole spike protein was spanned by vaccine-associated CD4 TCRs, and dominant responses were seen in regions 160-218 and 743-854. Conclusions about previously exposed vaccinees are limited, since just 6 or 7 AZD1222 recipients were seropositive for SARS-CoV-2 at baseline. Epitopes outside the regions mutated in the B.1.351 and B.1.1.7 variants were reportedly recognized by nearly half of the unique spike-specific TCRs. Participants were mostly white British and included more females than males, and it was suggested by the authors that clonal diversity may have been underestimated.

Spanning cysteine to phenylalanine, the CDR3 consists of 15 amino acids. Only CDR3 DNA remains: 45 bases, in frame from the first base. V and J are trimmed by 4 bases and 4 bases, and the gene matches miss 5 bases of the junction. Reading the germline V gene (reference sequence) gives CDR1 MNHEY and CDR2 SMNVEV. The label giving this sample's time point can be read as: baseline before first vaccination. Samples from vaccinated people were obtained from the UK trials COV001 and COV002, which included a single-blind randomized controlled phase 2/3 trial of AZD1222 (ChAdOx1 nCoV-19) in healthy adults. For TCRbeta chain sequencing, PBMC samples were collected from trial participants at day 0 and at day 28 after the second dose. The CDR3 regions of human TCRbeta chains were analyzed by immunosequencing. Per the authors' processing: TCRs in the repertoires were compared against a reference library of SARS-CoV-2-specific TCRs that had been generated with the MIRA antigen-specificity platform. Breadth meant the fraction of unique TCRs that were SARS-CoV-2-associated, whereas depth meant the fraction of total T cells that were SARS-CoV-2-associated. Using the MIRA data, each spike-specific TCR was mapped to the spike region that the TCR reacts to and placed in a CD4 or CD8 class. Log10-transformed breadth and depth values were compared by one-way ANOVA with Sidak's multiple comparisons tests. TCRdb re-hosts the immuneACCESS table, in-frame sequences only. Its copies lack some clones; in the studies checked, an unresolved V gene accounts for under half of them, and the cause for the rest is not known. The DNA gave D and trimming, while V, J and clone size come from that table. Here the sample has some 170,000 clones; approximately 88% occur a single time. 1.6% of the sample is taken by the ten largest.

The V gene is TRBV27 and the J gene is TRBJ2-2; 8 middle bases align to TRBD1. The receptor comes from an adult in good health. This specimen consisted of peripheral blood, obtained on day 0 of AZD1222 vaccination. The nucleotide sequence is TGTGCCAGCAGTTCCCAGGGGGCCGGCACCGGGGAGCTGTTTTTT. Its protein reads: CASSSQGAGTGELFF.